This T cell receptor beta chain was profiled in a study of T cell responses to AZD1222 COVID-19 vaccine. Pooled samples include second doses given at about 4 or 12 weeks. Whole-study results and caveats: It should be noted that donors were predominantly white British and more often female, and clonal diversity was possibly underestimated. Along spike, vaccine-associated CD4 TCRs were found throughout, with dominance at 160-218 and 743-854.

Points on this clone: Its antigen remains unidentified.

The protocol was immunoSEQ multiplex PCR, while the TCRdb copy is restricted to in-frame clones and leaves out a portion. This repertoire shows around 170,000 clones, approximately 91% found once; its top ten account for less than 2.5%. This sequence originates from an adult who received the AZD1222 COVID-19 vaccine. Material: peripheral blood, obtained 28 days after the second AZD1222 dose.

CDR3: CASRAYTIYF. In DNA, the CDR3 is TGTGCCAGCAGGGCCTACACCATATATTTT. The gene calls are TRBV2 and TRBJ1-3; D uncertain. The V and J ends lost 6 bases and 8 bases respectively, with 5 bases between them. CDR3 length: 10 amino acids. CDR1 is SNHLY and CDR2 is FYNNEI in the germline V gene.